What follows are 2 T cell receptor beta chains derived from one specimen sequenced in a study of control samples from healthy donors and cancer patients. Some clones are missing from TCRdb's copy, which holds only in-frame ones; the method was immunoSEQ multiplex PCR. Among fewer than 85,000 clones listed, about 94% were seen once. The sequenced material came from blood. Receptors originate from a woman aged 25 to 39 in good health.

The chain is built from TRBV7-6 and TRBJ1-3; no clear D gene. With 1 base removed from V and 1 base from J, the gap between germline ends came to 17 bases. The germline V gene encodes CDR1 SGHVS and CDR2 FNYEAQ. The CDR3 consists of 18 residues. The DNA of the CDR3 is TGTGCCAGCAGCTTAGGGTCGGGGAGCCCCAATTCTGGAAACACCATATATTTT. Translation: CASSLGSGSPNSGNTIYF.

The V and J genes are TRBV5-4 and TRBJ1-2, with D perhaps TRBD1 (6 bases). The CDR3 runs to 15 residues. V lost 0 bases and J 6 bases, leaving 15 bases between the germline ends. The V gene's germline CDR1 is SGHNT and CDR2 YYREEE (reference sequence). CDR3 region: CASSLGPGDKDGYTF. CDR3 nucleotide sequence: TGTGCCAGCAGCTTGGGACCCGGGGACAAGGATGGCTACACCTTC.